This entry is about one T cell receptor (beta chain). At one boundary the junction diverges from the germline segment, which might be a read error. The data originate from a study of Graves' ophthalmopathy and Graves' hyperthyroidism. Amplified material comprised TCR beta CDR3 regions derived from RNA transcripts. Second-round multiplex PCR followed a first-round RT-PCR using HTBI primers. Each CDR3 protein is one row after TCRdb ran MiXCR on the multiplex PCR reads. The table has over a million distinct CDR3 sequences, 35% to 40% seen once. CDR1 SGHKS and CDR2 YYEKEE come from the germline V gene (reference sequence). The CDR3 sequence is 15 residues long. It was on clinical symptoms, serum thyroxine, TRAb, thyroid ultrasound and orbital computed tomography that diagnosis relied.

The specimen sequenced was peripheral blood or thyroid tissue (not recorded which). The TCR comes from an adult man with Graves' hyperthyroidism. The chain employs TRBV5-5 and TRBJ1-5, with D possibly being TRBD1 (6 bases). DNA for the CDR3: TGTGCCCGCAGCTTGGGGGGGGCTAATGATCAGCCCCAGCATTTT. Residues: CARSLGGANDQPQHF.